This T cell receptor (beta chain) was documented in a study of T cell responses to AZD1222 COVID-19 vaccine. The V end lost 9 bases, the J end lost 5 bases, and 14 bases lay between the germline ends. The CDR3 totals 13 residues. As concerns this clone: Its antigen is not identified.

Data came from immunoSEQ multiplex PCR; TCRdb stores just in-frame clones and leaves some out. The sample lists about 130,000 clones, around four fifths occurring once. Study-level findings and limits: The number of AZD1222 recipients seropositive at baseline was only five or six.

This material consisted of peripheral blood, taken on day 0 of AZD1222 vaccination. The chain uses TRBV12-3 or TRBV12-4 and TRBJ1-5, with D possibly being TRBD1 (6 bases). The receptor was isolated from an adult in good health. CDR3 residues: CASLDRPYQPQHF. CDR3 nucleotides: TGTGCCAGTCTAGACAGGCCTTATCAGCCCCAGCATTTT.